These T cell receptor beta chains were read from a single sample in a study of CXCR3-negative and CXCR3-positive naive CD8 T cells. TCRdb re-called the 5' RACE reads and shows each CDR3 protein once, DNA omitted. This listing includes 4,500 to 7,000 distinct CDR3 sequences. Input material: naive CXCR3- CD8+ T cells from blood. The receptors here all came from a human donor in good health. Some clones in this sample may be carry-over from other donors' samples. Both conserved end residues are part of each CDR3. Clone size appears in some rows only: once, few, many, or a class for an expanded clone.

J gene	V gene	clone size	CDR3 protein
TRBJ2-1	TRBV5-1	NA	CASSPEGTSGYNEQFF
TRBJ1-6	TRBV27	NA	CASSLSRGSAPLHF
TRBJ2-1	TRBV5-1	medium-sized	CASSFRPNEQFF
TRBJ2-5	TRBV7-8	medium-sized	CASSSSQGWRETQYF
TRBJ1-1	TRBV12-5	NA	CASGLMNTEAFF
TRBJ2-1	TRBV25-1	medium-sized	CASTPGTSYNEQFF
TRBJ1-1	TRBV4-1	NA	CASSQDRGAGTEAFF
TRBJ1-1	TRBV20-1	medium-sized	CSARDWDRGTEAFF
TRBJ1-1	TRBV4-1	NA	CASSQQQGRDTEAFF
TRBJ2-1	TRBV7-2	medium-sized	CASRLAGGRNEQFF
TRBJ2-7	TRBV29-1	medium-sized	CSVEQGAYEQYF
TRBJ2-1	TRBV3-1	medium-sized	CASSQDLVGVIGGYNEQFF
TRBJ2-1	TRBV4-3	medium-sized	CASSQVEGGGEQFF
TRBJ2-7	TRBV29-1	medium-sized	CSVRTGTTYEQYF
TRBJ1-1	TRBV29-1	NA	CSVARENTEAFF
TRBJ1-1	TRBV2	NA	CASSDSMGAFF
TRBJ2-7	TRBV21-1	medium-sized	CASSKAVEAGDIYEQYF
TRBJ2-1	TRBV4-2	medium-sized	CASSHDTSGPRNEQFF
TRBJ1-6	TRBV20-1	NA	CSARDPGTGPDSPLHF
TRBJ1-4	TRBV7-9	NA	CASSLDPGDNNEKLFF
TRBJ2-7	TRBV19	NA	CASSMGTPSYEQYF
TRBJ2-4	TRBV12-3/TRBV12-4	medium-sized	CASSNGQAKNIQYF
TRBJ1-2	TRBV11-2	NA	CASSLGLTGRQGYTF